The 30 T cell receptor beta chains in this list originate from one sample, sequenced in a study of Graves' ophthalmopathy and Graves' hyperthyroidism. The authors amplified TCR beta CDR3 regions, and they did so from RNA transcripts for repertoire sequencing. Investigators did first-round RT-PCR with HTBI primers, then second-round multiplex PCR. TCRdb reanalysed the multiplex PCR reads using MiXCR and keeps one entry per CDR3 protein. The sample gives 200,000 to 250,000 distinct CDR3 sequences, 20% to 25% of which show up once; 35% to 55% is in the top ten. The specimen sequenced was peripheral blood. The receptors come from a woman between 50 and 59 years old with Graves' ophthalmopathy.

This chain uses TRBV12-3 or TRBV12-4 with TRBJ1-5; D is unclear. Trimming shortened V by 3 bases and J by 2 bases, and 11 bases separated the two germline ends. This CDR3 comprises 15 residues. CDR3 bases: TGTGCCAGCAGTTTTAGGAGGCAGGGCAATCAGCCCCAGCATTTT. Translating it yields CASSFRRQGNQPQHF.

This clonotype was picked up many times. For the CDR3, the DNA is TGCAGCGTTGGAAGGGGGACCGGGTCCCACTACGAGCAGTACTTC. It yields the protein CSVGRGTGSHYEQYF. This sequence joins TRBV29-1 and TRBJ2-7; D is perhaps TRBD1 (6 bases). V was trimmed by 4 bases and J by 3 bases, leaving 19 bases between them. Germline lookup yields CDR1 SQVTM and CDR2 ANQGSEA. CDR3 size: 15 residues.

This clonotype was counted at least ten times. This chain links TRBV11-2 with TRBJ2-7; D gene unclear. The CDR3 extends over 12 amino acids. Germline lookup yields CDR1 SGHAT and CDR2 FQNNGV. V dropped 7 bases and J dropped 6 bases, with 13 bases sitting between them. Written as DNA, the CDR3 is TGTGCCAGCAACGGTCTCCCCCCCGAGCAGTACTTC. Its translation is CASNGLPPEQYF.

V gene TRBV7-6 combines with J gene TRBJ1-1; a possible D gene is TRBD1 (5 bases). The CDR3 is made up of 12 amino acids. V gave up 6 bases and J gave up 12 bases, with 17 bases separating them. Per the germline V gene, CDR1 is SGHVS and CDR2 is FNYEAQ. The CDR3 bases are TGTGCCAGCAGTAAAGCGGGGGATAGGCCTTTCTTT. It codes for CASSKAGDRPFF.

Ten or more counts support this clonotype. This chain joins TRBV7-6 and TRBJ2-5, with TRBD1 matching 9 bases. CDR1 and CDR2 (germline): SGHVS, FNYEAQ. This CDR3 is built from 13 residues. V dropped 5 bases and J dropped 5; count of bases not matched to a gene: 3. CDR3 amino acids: CASSTGTGETQYF. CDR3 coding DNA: TGTGCCAGCAGCACCGGGACAGGGGAGACCCAGTACTTC.

CDR3 region: CASSSGLAVQETQYF. The CDR3 DNA sequence: TGTGCCAGCAGCTCGGGACTAGCGGTTCAAGAGACCCAGTACTTC. The chain employs TRBV6-2 or TRBV6-3 and TRBJ2-5; 11 nucleotides align to TRBD2. Germline lookup yields CDR1 MNHEY and CDR2 SVGEGT. The length of the CDR3 is 15 residues. V trimming: 6 bases; J trimming: 2 bases; junction bases outside the gene matches: 5.

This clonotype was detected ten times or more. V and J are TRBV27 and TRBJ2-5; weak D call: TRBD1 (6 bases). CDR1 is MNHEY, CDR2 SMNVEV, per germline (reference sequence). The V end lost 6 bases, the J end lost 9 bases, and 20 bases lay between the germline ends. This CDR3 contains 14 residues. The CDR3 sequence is CASRPGTPQRAQYF. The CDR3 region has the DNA TGTGCCAGCAGACCCGGGACACCCCAAAGGGCCCAGTACTTC.

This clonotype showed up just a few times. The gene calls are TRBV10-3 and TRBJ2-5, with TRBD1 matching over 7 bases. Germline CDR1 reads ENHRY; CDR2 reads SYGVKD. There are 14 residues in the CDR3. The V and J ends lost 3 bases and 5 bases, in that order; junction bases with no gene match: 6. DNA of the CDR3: TGTGCCATCAGTGATAAGGGGGCCGGGGAGACCCAGTACTTC. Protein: CAISDKGAGETQYF.

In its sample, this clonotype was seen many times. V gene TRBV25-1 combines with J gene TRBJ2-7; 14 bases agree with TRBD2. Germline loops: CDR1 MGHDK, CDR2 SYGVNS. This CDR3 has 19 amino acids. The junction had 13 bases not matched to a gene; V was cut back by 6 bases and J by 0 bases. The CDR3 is CASRQPGLAGDRDSYEQYF. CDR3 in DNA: TGTGCCAGCAGGCAACCGGGACTAGCGGGAGACAGGGACTCCTACGAGCAGTACTTC.

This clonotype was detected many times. CDR3 region: CASSRRTVQETQYF. The DNA for the CDR3 is TGTGCCAGTAGTCGACGGACAGTCCAAGAGACCCAGTACTTC. This rearrangement joins TRBV19 to TRBJ2-5; D might be TRBD1 (6 bases). Germline CDR1 LNHDA, CDR2 SQIVND (reference sequence). The V end was cut by 5 bases, the J end by 1 base, with 11 bases between. The CDR3 totals 14 residues. Filled out from reference TRBV19 and TRBJ2-5, the complete variable domain reads DGGITQSPKYLFRKEGQNVTLSCEQNLNHDAMYWYRQDPGQGLRLIYYSQIVNDFQKGDIAEGYSVSREKKESFPLTVTSAQKNPTAFYLCASSRRTVQETQYFGPGTRLLVL.

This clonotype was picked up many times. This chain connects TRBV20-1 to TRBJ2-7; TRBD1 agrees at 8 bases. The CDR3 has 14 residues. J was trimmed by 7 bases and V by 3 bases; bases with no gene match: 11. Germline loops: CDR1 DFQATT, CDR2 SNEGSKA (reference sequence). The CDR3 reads CSARIQGVGREQYF. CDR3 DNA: TGCAGTGCTAGGATACAGGGGGTAGGTCGGGAGCAGTACTTC.

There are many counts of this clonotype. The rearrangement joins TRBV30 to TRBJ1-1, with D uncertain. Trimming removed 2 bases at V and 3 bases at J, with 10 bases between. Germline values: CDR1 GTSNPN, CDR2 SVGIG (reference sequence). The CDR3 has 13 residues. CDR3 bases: TGTGCCTGGAGTTTCGAGCGGGACACTGAAGCTTTCTTT. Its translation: CAWSFERDTEAFF.

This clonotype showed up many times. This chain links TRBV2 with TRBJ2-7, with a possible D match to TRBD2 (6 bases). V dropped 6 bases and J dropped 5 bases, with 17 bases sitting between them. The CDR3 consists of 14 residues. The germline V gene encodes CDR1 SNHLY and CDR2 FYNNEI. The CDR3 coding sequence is TGTGCCAGCAGAGTTCAGGGACTGTCCCACGAGCAGTACTTC. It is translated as CASRVQGLSHEQYF.

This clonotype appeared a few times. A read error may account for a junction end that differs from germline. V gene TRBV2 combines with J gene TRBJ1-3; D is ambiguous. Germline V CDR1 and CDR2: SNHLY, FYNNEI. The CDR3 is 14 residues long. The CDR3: CASSERYSGNTIYF. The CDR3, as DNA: TGTGCTAGCAGTGAACGGTACTCTGGAAACACCATATATTTT.

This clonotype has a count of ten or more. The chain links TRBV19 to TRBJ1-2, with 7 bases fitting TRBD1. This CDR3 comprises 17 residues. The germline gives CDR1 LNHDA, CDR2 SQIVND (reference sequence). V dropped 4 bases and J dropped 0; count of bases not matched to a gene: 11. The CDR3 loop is CASSKGDRGTTNYGYTF. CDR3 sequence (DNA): TGTGCCAGTAGTAAGGGGGACAGAGGAACTACTAACTATGGCTACACCTTC.

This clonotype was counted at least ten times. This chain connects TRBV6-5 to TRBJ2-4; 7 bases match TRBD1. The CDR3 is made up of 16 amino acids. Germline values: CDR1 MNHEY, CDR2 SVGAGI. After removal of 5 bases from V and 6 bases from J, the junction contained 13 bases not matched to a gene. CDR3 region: CASSHIVGAGGNIQYF. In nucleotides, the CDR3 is TGTGCCAGCAGTCACATAGTTGGGGCAGGGGGAAACATTCAGTACTTC.

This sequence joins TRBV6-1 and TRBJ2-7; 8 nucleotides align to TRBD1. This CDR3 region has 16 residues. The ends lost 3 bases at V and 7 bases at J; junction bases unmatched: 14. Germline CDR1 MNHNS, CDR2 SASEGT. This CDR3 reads CASSEAKRTGKDEQYF. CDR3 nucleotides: TGTGCCAGCAGTGAGGCGAAGAGGACAGGGAAAGATGAGCAGTACTTC.

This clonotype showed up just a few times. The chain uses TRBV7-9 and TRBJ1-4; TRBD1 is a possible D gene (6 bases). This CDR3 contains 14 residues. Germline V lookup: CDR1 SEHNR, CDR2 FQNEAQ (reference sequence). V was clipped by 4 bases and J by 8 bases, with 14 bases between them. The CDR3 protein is CASSYTGLQEKLFF. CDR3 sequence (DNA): TGTGCCAGCAGCTATACAGGGCTACAGGAAAAACTGTTTTTT.

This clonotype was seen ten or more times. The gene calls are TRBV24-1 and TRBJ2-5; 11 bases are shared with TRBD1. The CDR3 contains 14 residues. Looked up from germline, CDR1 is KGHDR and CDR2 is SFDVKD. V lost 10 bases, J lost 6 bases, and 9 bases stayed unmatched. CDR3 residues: CATEDRGLVKTQYF. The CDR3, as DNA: TGTGCCACGGAGGACAGGGGGCTTGTAAAGACCCAGTACTTC.

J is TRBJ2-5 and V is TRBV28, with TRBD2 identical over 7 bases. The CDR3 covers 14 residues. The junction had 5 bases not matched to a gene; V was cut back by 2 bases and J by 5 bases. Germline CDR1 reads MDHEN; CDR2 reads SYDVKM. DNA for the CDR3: TGTGCCAGCAGTTTAAGCGGCGGGAGCGAGACCCAGTACTTC. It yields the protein CASSLSGGSETQYF. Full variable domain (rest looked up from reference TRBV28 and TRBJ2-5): DVKVTQSSRYLVKRTGEKVFLECVQDMDHENMFWYRQDPGLGLRLIYFSYDVKMKEKGDIPEGYSVSREKKERFSLILESASTNQTSMYLCASSLSGGSETQYFGPGTRLLVL.

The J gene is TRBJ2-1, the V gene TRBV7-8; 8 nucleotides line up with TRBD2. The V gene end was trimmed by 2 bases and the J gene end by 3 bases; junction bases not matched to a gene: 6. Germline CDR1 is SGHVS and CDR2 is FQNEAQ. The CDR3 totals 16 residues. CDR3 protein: CASSLSAGTSYNEQFF. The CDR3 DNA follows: TGTGCCAGCAGCTTATCAGCCGGGACTAGCTACAATGAGCAGTTCTTC. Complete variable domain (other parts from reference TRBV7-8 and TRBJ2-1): GAGVSQSPRYKVAKRGQDVALRCDPISGHVSLFWYQQALGQGPEFLTYFQNEAQLDKSGLPSDRFFAERPEGSVSTLKIQRTQQEDSAVYLCASSLSAGTSYNEQFFGPGTRLTVL.

The chain's CDR3 is CATSDSSGQGGRKTQYF. DNA of the CDR3: TGTGCCACCAGTGATAGTTCGGGGCAGGGAGGAAGAAAGACCCAGTACTTC. This rearrangement joins TRBV24-1 to TRBJ2-5; tentative D call: TRBD2 (6 bases). Between the trimmed V and J ends, which lost 3 bases and 6 bases, there was a span of 22 bases. Germline V gene data show CDR1 as KGHDR and CDR2 as SFDVKD. The CDR3 runs to 17 residues.

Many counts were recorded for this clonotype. CDR3 loop: CASSEEGTGAQETQYF. The CDR3, as DNA: TGTGCCAGCAGTGAAGAAGGAACAGGGGCCCAAGAGACCCAGTACTTC. V is TRBV2 and J is TRBJ2-5; 7 bases align to TRBD1. CDR3 size: 16 residues. J was trimmed by 1 base and V by 1 base; bases with no gene match: 6. Germline lookup yields CDR1 SNHLY and CDR2 FYNNEI.

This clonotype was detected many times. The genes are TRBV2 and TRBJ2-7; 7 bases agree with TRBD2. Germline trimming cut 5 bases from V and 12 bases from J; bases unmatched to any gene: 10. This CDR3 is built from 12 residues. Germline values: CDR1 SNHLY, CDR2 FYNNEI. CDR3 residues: CASSPGEGTPYF. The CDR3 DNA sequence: TGTGCCAGCAGTCCCGGGGAGGGAACTCCGTACTTC.

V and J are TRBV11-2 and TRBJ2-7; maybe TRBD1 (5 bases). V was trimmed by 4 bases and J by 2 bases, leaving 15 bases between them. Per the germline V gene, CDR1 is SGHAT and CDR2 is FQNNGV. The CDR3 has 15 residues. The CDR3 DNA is TGTGCCAGCAGCTGGGGCCGTGCCGGAACCTACGAGCAGTACTTC. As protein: CASSWGRAGTYEQYF.

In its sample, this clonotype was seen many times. This CDR3 is CASSFDRLSEAFF. The CDR3 DNA reads TGTGCCAGCAGTTTCGACAGGTTGTCTGAAGCTTTCTTT. V is TRBV27 and J is TRBJ1-1; maybe TRBD1 (6 bases). V lost 3 bases to trimming and J lost 6 bases, with 11 bases between them. The CDR3 is 13 amino acids. The V gene's germline CDR1 is MNHEY and CDR2 SMNVEV (reference sequence).

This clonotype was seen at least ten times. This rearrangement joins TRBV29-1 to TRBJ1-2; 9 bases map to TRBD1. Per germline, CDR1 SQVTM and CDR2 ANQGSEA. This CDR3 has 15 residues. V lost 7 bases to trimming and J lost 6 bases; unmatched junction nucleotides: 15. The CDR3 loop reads CSAPLGQGTSNGYTF. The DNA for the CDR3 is TGCAGCGCTCCGCTTGGACAGGGGACGTCTAATGGCTACACCTTC.

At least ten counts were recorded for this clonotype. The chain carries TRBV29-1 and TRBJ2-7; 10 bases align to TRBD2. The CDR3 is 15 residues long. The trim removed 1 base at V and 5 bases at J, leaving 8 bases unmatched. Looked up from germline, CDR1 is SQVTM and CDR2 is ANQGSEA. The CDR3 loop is CSVEVLAGVQNEQYF. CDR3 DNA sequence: TGCAGCGTTGAAGTCCTAGCGGGAGTTCAAAACGAGCAGTACTTC.

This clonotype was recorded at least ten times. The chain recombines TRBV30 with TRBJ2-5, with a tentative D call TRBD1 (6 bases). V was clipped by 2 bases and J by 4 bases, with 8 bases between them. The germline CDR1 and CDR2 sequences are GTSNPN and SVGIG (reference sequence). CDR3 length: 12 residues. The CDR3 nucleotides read TGTGCCTGGAGTCTAGGGGGAGAGACCCAGTACTTC. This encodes CAWSLGGETQYF.

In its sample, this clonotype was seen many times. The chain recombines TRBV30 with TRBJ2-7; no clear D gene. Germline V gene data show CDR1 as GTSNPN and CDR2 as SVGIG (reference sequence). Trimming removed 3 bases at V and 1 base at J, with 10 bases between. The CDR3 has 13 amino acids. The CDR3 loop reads CAWRGIGSYEQYF. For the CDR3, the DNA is TGTGCCTGGAGGGGGATTGGGTCCTACGAGCAGTACTTC.